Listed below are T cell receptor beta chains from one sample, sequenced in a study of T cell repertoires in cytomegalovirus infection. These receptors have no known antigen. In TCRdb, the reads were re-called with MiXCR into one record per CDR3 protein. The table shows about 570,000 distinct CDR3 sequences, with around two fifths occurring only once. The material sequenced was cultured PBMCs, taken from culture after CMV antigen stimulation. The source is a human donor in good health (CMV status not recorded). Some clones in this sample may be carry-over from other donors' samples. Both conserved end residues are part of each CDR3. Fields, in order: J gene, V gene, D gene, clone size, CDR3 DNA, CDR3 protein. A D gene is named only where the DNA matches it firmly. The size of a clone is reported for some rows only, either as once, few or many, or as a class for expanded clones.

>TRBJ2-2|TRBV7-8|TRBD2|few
TGTGCCAGCAGCACTCGACTAGCGGGGGGGCGGACCGGGGAGCTGTTTTTT
CASSTRLAGGRTGELFF
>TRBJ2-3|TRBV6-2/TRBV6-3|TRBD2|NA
TGTGCCAGCAGTTACGCGGCGGGAGGGACAGATACGCAGTATTTT
CASSYAAGGTDTQYF
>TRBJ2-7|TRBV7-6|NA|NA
TGTGCCAGCAGCTTAGAAGCGCCCGGTGCAGGCACCTACGAGCAGTACTTC
CASSLEAPGAGTYEQYF
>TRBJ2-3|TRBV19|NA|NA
TGTGCCAGTAGTATGGAATGGGGAACAGATACGCAGTATTTT
CASSMEWGTDTQYF
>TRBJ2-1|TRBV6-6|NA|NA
TGTGCCAGCAGTTTGAGCTCCCCCTACAATGAGCAGTTCTTC
CASSLSSPYNEQFF
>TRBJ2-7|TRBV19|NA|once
TGTGCCAGTAGTCGCTCTACTACAGGGAATTTCTACGAGCAGTACTTC
CASSRSTTGNFYEQYF
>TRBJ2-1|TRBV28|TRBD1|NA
TGTGCCAGCAGTCCGGCGGGACAGGGTGGAAATGAGCAGTTCTTC
CASSPAGQGGNEQFF
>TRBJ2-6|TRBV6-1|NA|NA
TGTGCCAGCAGTCAGGGTTTTTTTGGGGCCAACGTCCTGACTTTC
CASSQGFFGANVLTF
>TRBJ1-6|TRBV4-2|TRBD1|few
TGTGCCAGCAGCCAATCCGGGACAGTTTCCTTTTCACCCCTCCACTTT
CASSQSGTVSFSPLHF
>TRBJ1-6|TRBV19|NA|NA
TGTGCCAGTAGCTCCCGGGGAAGAGGCGATTCACCCCTCCACTTT
CASSSRGRGDSPLHF
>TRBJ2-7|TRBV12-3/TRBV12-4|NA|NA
TGTGCCAGCAGTTTTGGGGTAGCTTTATACGAGCAGTACTTC
CASSFGVALYEQYF
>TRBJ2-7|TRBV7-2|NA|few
TGTGCCAGCAGCTTATGGGCTTCTCGAGCCACCTACGAGCAGTACTTC
CASSLWASRATYEQYF
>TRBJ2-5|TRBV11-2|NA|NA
TGTGCCAGCAGCTTAGTTGAGGGAATCCCTGCGGAGACCCAGTACTTC
CASSLVEGIPAETQYF
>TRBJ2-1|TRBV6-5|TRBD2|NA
TGTGCCAGCAGCCCCCCCGGACTAGCGGTTTACAATGAGCAGTTCTTC
CASSPPGLAVYNEQFF
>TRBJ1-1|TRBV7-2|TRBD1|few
TGTGCCAGCATCAAATCCTCCGGGACAGGGAAAGGGGCTTTCTTT
CASIKSSGTGKGAFF
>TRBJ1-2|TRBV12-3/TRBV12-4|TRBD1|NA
TGTGCCAGCAGTCCAGGGACAGGGGGCAGCTATGGCTACACCTTC
CASSPGTGGSYGYTF
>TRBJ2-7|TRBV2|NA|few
TGTGCCAGCAGTGGGTATGTCGGCGAGCAGTACTTC
CASSGYVGEQYF
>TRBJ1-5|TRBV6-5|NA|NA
TGTGCCAGCAGGTTCAGTGTCAATCAGCCCCAGCATTTT
CASRFSVNQPQHF
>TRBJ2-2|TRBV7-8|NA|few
TGTGCCAGCAGCCGTCAGGGCCAGGGGACCGGGGAGCTGTTTTTT
CASSRQGQGTGELFF
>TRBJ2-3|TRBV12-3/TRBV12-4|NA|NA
TGTGCCAGCAGTCCCTTTAACGCAGATACGCAGTATTTT
CASSPFNADTQYF
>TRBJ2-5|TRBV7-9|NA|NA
TGTGCCAGCAGGAGAGGAAAAGAGACCCAGTACTTC
CASRRGKETQYF
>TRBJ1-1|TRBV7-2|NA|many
TGTGCCAGCAGCTTAGTCCGGCAGTTGAACACTGAAGCTTTCTTT
CASSLVRQLNTEAFF
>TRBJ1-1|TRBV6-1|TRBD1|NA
TGTGCCAGCAGTTTTTACAGGGGGAACACTGAAGCTTTCTTT
CASSFYRGNTEAFF
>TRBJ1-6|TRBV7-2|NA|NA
TGTGCCAGCAGCTTAGTTTCCCCCGGTGGAGAAATGAGTTCACCCCTCCACTTT
CASSLVSPGGEMSSPLHF
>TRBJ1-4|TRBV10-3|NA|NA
TGTGCCATCGGCCGAGGGGGGATTGAGGAAAAACTGTTTTTT
CAIGRGGIEEKLFF
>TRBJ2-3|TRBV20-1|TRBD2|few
TGCAGTGCTAGTGCGGGCGGGGGGGCCACAGATACGCAGTATTTT
CSASAGGGATDTQYF
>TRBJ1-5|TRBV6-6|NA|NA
TGTGCCAGCAGGATCGGGGGGAGCAATCAGCCCCAGCATTTT
CASRIGGSNQPQHF
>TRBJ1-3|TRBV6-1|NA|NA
TGTGCCAGCAGTAATCGGGGTGGAAACACCATATATTTT
CASSNRGGNTIYF
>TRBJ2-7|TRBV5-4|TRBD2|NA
TGTGCCAGCAGCGATCGGACTAGCGGGCCCTACGAGCAGTACTTC
CASSDRTSGPYEQYF
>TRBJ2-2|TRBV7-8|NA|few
TGTGCCAGCAGCGATATGCCAGGGGACACCGGGGAGCTGTTTTTT
CASSDMPGDTGELFF
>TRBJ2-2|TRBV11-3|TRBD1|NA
TGTGCCAGCACACCTCCGGGGCGACAGGGGCCGAACACCGGGGAGCTGTTTTTT
CASTPPGRQGPNTGELFF
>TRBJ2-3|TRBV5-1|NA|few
TGCGCCAGCAGCTTGGAACCGGTCACAGATACGCAGTATTTT
CASSLEPVTDTQYF
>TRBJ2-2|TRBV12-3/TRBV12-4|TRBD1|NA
TGTGCCAGCACCACAGGGGGTTCCGCCGGGGAGCTGTTTTTT
CASTTGGSAGELFF
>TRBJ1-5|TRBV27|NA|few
TGTGCCAGCAGTTTCGGGGAGGGTCGCCAGCCCCAGCATTTT
CASSFGEGRQPQHF
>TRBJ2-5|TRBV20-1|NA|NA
TGCAGTGCTAGGGACCCGCGGCCGGAGACCCAGTACTTC
CSARDPRPETQYF
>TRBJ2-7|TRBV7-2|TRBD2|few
TGTGCCAGCAGCTTAAAAGCCGGACTAGCGATTCCCTACGAGCAGTACTTC
CASSLKAGLAIPYEQYF
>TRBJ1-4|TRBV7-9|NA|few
TGTGCCAGCAGCTACCCGGACGGCACTAATGAAAAACTGTTTTTT
CASSYPDGTNEKLFF
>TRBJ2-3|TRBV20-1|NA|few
TGCAGTGCCTCCGCCCTAAAGCCAGATACGCAGTATTTT
CSASALKPDTQYF
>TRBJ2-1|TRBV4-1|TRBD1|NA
TGCGCCAGCAGCCATGAGACAGGGAACTACAATGAGCAGTTCTTC
CASSHETGNYNEQFF
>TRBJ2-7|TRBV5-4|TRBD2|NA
TGTGCCAGCAGCCGGGAGGGCGGGAGGTTATACGAGCAGTACTTC
CASSREGGRLYEQYF
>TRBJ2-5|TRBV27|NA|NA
TGTGCCAGCACAGGCGAGAAGGGGTATGGAGAGACCCAGTACTTC
CASTGEKGYGETQYF
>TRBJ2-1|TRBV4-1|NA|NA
TGCGCCAGCAGCCAAGAACCGGCCGTGGATGAGCAGTTCTTC
CASSQEPAVDEQFF
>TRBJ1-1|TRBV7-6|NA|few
TGTGCCAGCAGCTTAGTAGGGTGGGGTCTCGCTGAAGCTTTCTTT
CASSLVGWGLAEAFF
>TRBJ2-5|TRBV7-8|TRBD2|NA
TGTGCCAGCAGCTACGGACTAGCGGGAGAGGAGGAGACCCAGTACTTC
CASSYGLAGEEETQYF
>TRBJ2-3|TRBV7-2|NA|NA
TGTGCCAGCAGCTTAGTCGCGGGGGCCACCACAGATACGCAGTATTTT
CASSLVAGATTDTQYF
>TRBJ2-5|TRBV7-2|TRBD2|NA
TGTGCCAGCAGCCGTTCCGGGACTAGCGGGGGGGAGACCCAGTACTTC
CASSRSGTSGGETQYF
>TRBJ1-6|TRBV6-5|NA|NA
TGTGCCAGCAGTTTACTCCCGATTGGGGGCGGAGGTTCACCCCTCCACTTT
CASSLLPIGGGGSPLHF
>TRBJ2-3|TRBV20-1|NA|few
TGCAGTGCTCGGACCGGGGATACGCAGTATTTT
CSARTGDTQYF
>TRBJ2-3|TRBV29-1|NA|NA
TGCAGCGTCTCTCCAGGACAGAGCACAGATACGCAGTATTTT
CSVSPGQSTDTQYF
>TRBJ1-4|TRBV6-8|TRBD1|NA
TGTGCCAGCAGTTCACCGGGACAGGGCACAACTAATGAAAAACTGTTTTTT
CASSSPGQGTTNEKLFF
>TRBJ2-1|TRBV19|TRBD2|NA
TGTGCCACCCTCAAGCGGGGCTCCTACAATGAGCAGTTCTTC
CATLKRGSYNEQFF
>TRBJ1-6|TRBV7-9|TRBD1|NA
TGTGCCAGCAGCTCCTGGGACAGGGGGCTCAATTCACCCCTCCACTTT
CASSSWDRGLNSPLHF
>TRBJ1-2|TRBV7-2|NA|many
TGTGCCAGCAGCGAAAGGGGTCCGGACCCTAACTTC
CASSERGPDPNF
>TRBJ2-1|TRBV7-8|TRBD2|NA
TGTGCCAGCAGCTTAAGAAAGACTGGGGCTAGCGGGAGTATTTTGAATGAGCAGTTCTTC
CASSLRKTGASGSILNEQFF
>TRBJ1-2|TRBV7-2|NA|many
TGTGCCAGCAGCTCCGGGGGACCAAACTATGGCTACACCTTC
CASSSGGPNYGYTF
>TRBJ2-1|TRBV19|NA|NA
TGTGCCACCAGGACGGGACAAGCCTACAATGAGCAGTTCTTC
CATRTGQAYNEQFF
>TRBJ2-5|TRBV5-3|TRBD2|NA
TGTGCCAGCAGCCTGGGACTAGACTCTTTCCAAGAGACCCAGTACTTC
CASSLGLDSFQETQYF
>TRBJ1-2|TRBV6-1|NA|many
TGTGCCAGCAGTACTCTCGGGGGAGCTTGGGGCTACACCTTC
CASSTLGGAWGYTF
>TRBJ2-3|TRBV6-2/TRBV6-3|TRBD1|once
TGTGCCAACAAATACCCGGGACAGGCCACAGATACGCAGTATTTT
CANKYPGQATDTQYF
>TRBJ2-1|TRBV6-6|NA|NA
TGTGCCAGTCGACGAGTAAATGAGCAGTTCTTC
CASRRVNEQFF